Presented here are 26 T cell receptor beta chains from one specimen sequenced in a study of blood T cell repertoires in COVID-19. Some clones are missing from TCRdb's copy, which holds only in-frame ones; the method was immunoSEQ multiplex PCR. In the table there are roughly 100,000 clones, 70% to 90% of which are singletons. Sequencing input: peripheral blood. The receptor source for this set is a woman aged 70-85 years with acute or convalescent COVID-19.

CDR3 coding DNA: TGTGCCAGCAGCTCACGACAGGGGGGAGAGACCCAGTACTTC. It is translated as CASSSRQGGETQYF. The chain couples TRBV13 to TRBJ2-5; 9 bases are a match to TRBD1. The CDR3 contains 14 residues. With V trimmed by 4 bases and J by 4 bases, 4 bases remained unmatched. The V gene's germline CDR1 is PRHDT and CDR2 FYEKMQ (reference sequence). Combining the CDR3 with reference TRBV13 and TRBJ2-5 gives the whole variable domain AAGVIQSPRHLIKEKRETATLKCYPIPRHDTVYWYQQGPGQDPQFLISFYEKMQSDKGSIPDRFSAQQFSDYHSELNMSSLELGDSALYFCASSSRQGGETQYFGPGTRLLVL.

This sequence joins TRBV3-1 (or the pseudogene TRBV3-2) and TRBJ2-7; maybe TRBD2 (6 bases). The CDR3 spans 18 residues. Germline CDR1 is LGHDT and CDR2 is YNNKEL (reference sequence). V shed 3 bases and J shed 4 bases, with 25 bases lying between them. DNA for the CDR3: TGTGCCAGCAGCCAGGAACTTGGCGGGGTTTGGAGTATATACGAGCAGTACTTC. It yields the protein CASSQELGGVWSIYEQYF.

About this clone itself: Germline and junction disagree at one end, which may indicate a read error. The rearrangement links TRBV19 to TRBJ1-6, with unresolved D. Germline-derived CDR1 and CDR2 are LNHDA and SQIVND (reference sequence). The CDR3 loop spans 13 amino acids. CDR3 sequence (DNA): TGTGCCAGTAGTATGATAGATAAGTCACCCCTCCACTTT. This gives the protein CASSMIDKSPLHF.

The chain combines TRBV7-9 with TRBJ2-1; D might be TRBD1 (6 bases). The CDR3 covers 16 residues. The V and J ends lost 5 bases and 4 bases respectively, with 18 bases between them. The germline V gene has CDR1 SEHNR and CDR2 FQNEAQ (reference sequence). CDR3 nucleotides: TGTGCCAGCAGCCCTCTCCAGACAGGAACATACAATGAGCAGTTCTTC. This codes for CASSPLQTGTYNEQFF.

The chain uses TRBV12-3 or TRBV12-4 and TRBJ2-7, with unresolved D. The CDR3 extends over 12 amino acids. V lost 3 bases, J lost 4 bases, and 7 bases lay in between. The CDR3 reads CASSFVLYEQYF. The CDR3 nucleotides are TGTGCCAGCAGTTTCGTCCTTTACGAGCAGTACTTC.

The rearrangement joins TRBV5-1 to TRBJ1-3; weak D call: TRBD1 (5 bases). Trimming stripped 0 bases from V and 2 bases from J, with 15 bases between. There are 17 residues in the CDR3. The germline gives CDR1 SGHRS, CDR2 YFSETQ. The CDR3 loop is CASSLGQPGSAGNTIYF. CDR3 DNA sequence: TGCGCCAGCAGCTTGGGACAGCCCGGGTCTGCTGGAAACACCATATATTTT.

The V call is TRBV7-9, the J call TRBJ1-4; a weak D match, TRBD1 (5 bases). CDR3 size: 17 residues. CDR1 is SEHNR and CDR2 is FQNEAQ in the germline V gene (reference sequence). Trimming stripped 1 base from V and 8 bases from J, with 20 bases between. The CDR3 region is CASSLVWGGAVGEKLFF. The CDR3 region has the DNA TGTGCCAGCAGCTTAGTTTGGGGTGGGGCCGTGGGCGAAAAACTGTTTTTT.

This clone appeared a single time. The V and J genes are TRBV3-1 (or the pseudogene TRBV3-2) and TRBJ1-5; TRBD1 is a possible D gene (6 bases). CDR3 length: 14 residues. Looked up from germline, CDR1 is LGHDT and CDR2 is YNNKEL (reference sequence). Between the trimmed V and J ends, which lost 0 bases and 6 bases, there was a span of 9 bases. The CDR3: CASSQDTGTQPQHF. Written as DNA, the CDR3 is TGTGCCAGCAGCCAAGATACAGGGACTCAGCCCCAGCATTTT.

This rearrangement joins TRBV6-1 to TRBJ1-2; D remains unclear. The CDR3 consists of 15 residues. V lost 2 bases, J lost 4 bases, and 14 bases lay in between. CDR1 is MNHNS and CDR2 is SASEGT in the germline V gene. The CDR3 loop is CASSEKLQLLYGYTF. The DNA of the CDR3 is TGTGCCAGCAGTGAAAAGCTACAGTTACTCTATGGCTACACCTTC.

The chain recombines TRBV3-1 (or the pseudogene TRBV3-2) with TRBJ2-2; TRBD2 agrees at 10 bases. The germline V gene has CDR1 LGHDT and CDR2 YNNKEL (reference sequence). The V gene end was trimmed by 2 bases and the J gene end by 4 bases; junction bases not matched to a gene: 7. The CDR3 contains 17 residues. This CDR3 reads CASSQRSSGSSTGELFF. The CDR3 region has the DNA TGTGCCAGCAGCCAACGGTCTAGCGGGAGCTCCACCGGGGAGCTGTTTTTT.

The CDR3 region is CASSLGRGGKSEAFF. The DNA of the CDR3 is TGTGCCAGCAGCTTAGGTCGCGGCGGGAAGAGTGAAGCTTTCTTT. This chain links TRBV13 with TRBJ1-1; D ambiguous. The CDR3 is 15 amino acids. Per germline, CDR1 PRHDT and CDR2 FYEKMQ (reference sequence). V lost 0 bases and J lost 7, with 15 bases in between.

The V gene is TRBV19, the J gene TRBJ2-5; no clear D gene. This CDR3 is built from 14 residues. Per the germline V gene, CDR1 is LNHDA and CDR2 is SQIVND (reference sequence). Between the trimmed V and J ends, which lost 4 bases and 5 bases, there was a span of 14 bases. Here the CDR3 reads CASSNPRRRETQYF. CDR3 in DNA: TGTGCCAGTAGTAACCCCCGCCGGCGGGAGACCCAGTACTTC.

This chain links TRBV10-1 with TRBJ2-1, with a tentative D call TRBD2 (5 bases). The germline V gene has CDR1 WNHNN and CDR2 SYGVQD (reference sequence). The CDR3 contains 15 residues. Trimming left V 8 bases short and J 4 bases short, with 18 bases between. CDR3 in amino acids: CASDSRAPYYNEQFF. The DNA for the CDR3 is TGCGCCAGCGATTCGCGGGCACCATATTACAATGAGCAGTTCTTC.

The chain recombines TRBV5-6 with TRBJ2-7; 7 bases are shared with TRBD2. Germline assignment: CDR1 SGHDT and CDR2 YYEEEE. The length of the CDR3 is 12 residues. V shed 0 bases and J 11 bases; nucleotides not matched to a gene: 5. The CDR3 DNA is TGTGCCAGCAGCTTGGTGCAGGGAGGGGAGTACTTC. It codes for CASSLVQGGEYF.

The chain uses TRBV2 and TRBJ1-5; 11 bases are a match to TRBD1. The junction had 14 bases not matched to a gene; V was cut back by 8 bases and J by 2 bases. This CDR3 is built from 18 residues. Germline V lookup: CDR1 SNHLY, CDR2 FYNNEI. CDR3 in amino acids: CASHLDRDRGVGNQPQHF. The CDR3 coding sequence is TGTGCCAGCCATCTCGACCGGGACAGGGGGGTGGGCAATCAGCCCCAGCATTTT.

A note on this clone: At one of its ends the junction is not consistent with the germline gene, which may arise from a read error. The rearrangement uses TRBV11-2 and TRBJ2-7; TRBD2 might be the D (5 bases). Germline V gene data show CDR1 as SGHAT and CDR2 as FQNNGV. CDR3 length equals 15 residues. CDR3 in DNA: TGTGCCAGCAGTTTAGAGCTACTAGACTTCTACGAGCAGTACTTC. This encodes CASSLELLDFYEQYF.

This clone has only a few counts. CDR3: CASRQGISGNTIYF. The CDR3 DNA follows: TGTGCCAGCAGACAGGGTATCTCTGGAAACACCATATATTTT. The rearrangement joins TRBV14 to TRBJ1-3; possibly TRBD1 for D (6 bases). Germline loops: CDR1 SGHDN, CDR2 FVKESK. Trimming took 6 bases from V and 0 from J, leaving 9 bases between them. This CDR3 region has 14 residues.

CDR3 amino acids: CASSSDPQGNIQYF. CDR3 bases: TGTGCCAGCAGCTCAGACCCCCAGGGTAACATTCAGTACTTC. This chain uses TRBV7-9 with TRBJ2-4; possibly TRBD1 for D (5 bases). The germline V gene encodes CDR1 SEHNR and CDR2 FQNEAQ (reference sequence). The CDR3 consists of 14 residues. Trimming stripped 4 bases from V and 7 bases from J, with 14 bases between.

Only one count was recorded for this clone. The J gene is TRBJ2-2, the V gene TRBV18; D may be TRBD2 (5 bases). The V gene lost 3 bases and the J gene lost 6 bases, with 14 bases spanning the gap. The V gene's germline CDR1 is KGHSH and CDR2 LQKENI. The CDR3 consists of 15 residues. CDR3 in DNA: TGTGCCAGCTCACCGTTGCTAGCACCGGCCGGGGAGCTGTTTTTT. This gives the protein CASSPLLAPAGELFF. Looking up the rest from reference TRBV18 and TRBJ2-2 gives the full variable domain: NAGVMQNPRHLVRRRGQEARLRCSPMKGHSHVYWYRQLPEEGLKFMVYLQKENIIDESGMPKERFSAEFPKEGPSILRIQQVVRGDSAAYFCASSPLLAPAGELFFGEGSRLTVL.

This chain uses TRBV18 with TRBJ2-7; D is ambiguous. The V and J ends lost 5 bases and 0 bases respectively, with 14 bases between them. This CDR3 is built from 15 residues. Looked up from germline, CDR1 is KGHSH and CDR2 is LQKENI. The CDR3 bases are TGTGCCAGCTCAGCTCCGGCAGGTGACTCCTACGAGCAGTACTTC. Amino acids: CASSAPAGDSYEQYF.

This chain uses TRBV28 with TRBJ2-7; maybe TRBD2 (5 bases). This CDR3 spans 15 amino acids. Germline CDR1 MDHEN, CDR2 SYDVKM. The ends were cut back, 6 bases at V and 5 bases at J, with 20 bases in the middle. CDR3 bases: TGTGCCAGCAGCCGGCCGAGAGGGCCGAGGGACGAGCAGTACTTC. This codes for CASSRPRGPRDEQYF.

The chain employs TRBV10-1 and TRBJ2-1; 16 bases match TRBD2. CDR3 length equals 16 residues. Germline trimming cut 8 bases from V and 6 bases from J; bases unmatched to any gene: 7. Germline V CDR1 and CDR2: WNHNN, SYGVQD (reference sequence). CDR3 loop: CASSGTSGRVGNEQFF. The CDR3 region has the DNA TGCGCCAGCTCCGGGACTAGCGGGAGGGTAGGCAATGAGCAGTTCTTC.

On this clone: The sample has other DNA sequences that encode this CDR3 too. V and J are TRBV18 and TRBJ2-5; the match to TRBD1 covers 9 bases. The CDR3 covers 13 residues. Germline CDR1 is KGHSH and CDR2 is LQKENI. The J segment lost 5 bases and the V segment lost 6 bases, leaving 4 bases of the junction unmatched. The CDR3 spells CASSRGQGETQYF. CDR3 DNA sequence: TGTGCCAGCTCCAGAGGACAGGGGGAGACCCAGTACTTC.

This chain links TRBV5-1 with TRBJ2-2; 9 positions agree with TRBD2. The CDR3 spans 16 residues. V gave up 5 bases and J gave up 5 bases; unmatched junction bases: 10. Germline loops: CDR1 SGHRS, CDR2 YFSETQ. The CDR3 here is CASSVGGRALTGELFF. The CDR3 DNA sequence: TGCGCCAGCAGTGTCGGCGGGAGGGCGCTAACCGGGGAGCTGTTTTTT.

The J gene is TRBJ1-2, the V gene TRBV5-6; D ambiguous. The CDR3 extends over 13 amino acids. From germline, CDR1 is SGHDT and CDR2 YYEEEE. Trimming removed 0 bases from V and 8 bases from J, with 11 bases in between. CDR3 residues: CASSLAAGSGYTF. CDR3 in DNA: TGTGCCAGCAGCTTGGCCGCCGGGAGCGGCTACACCTTC.

The chain is built from TRBV2 and TRBJ2-1; 10 nucleotides align to TRBD2. The CDR3 has 15 amino acids. V shed 3 bases and J 14 bases; nucleotides not matched to a gene: 13. Germline V gives CDR1 SNHLY, CDR2 FYNNEI. The CDR3 DNA is TGTGCCAGCAGTGATTCCCTAGCGGGGGCCCTGTTTGAGTTCTTC. Its protein is CASSDSLAGALFEFF.